This T cell receptor (beta chain) came from a study of T cells in Graves' hyperthyroidism and ophthalmopathy. On the study more broadly: Blood from the periphery was taken at initial diagnosis, before any treatment.

Study outcomes and limitations: The model foresaw ophthalmopathy a median 6.5 months prior to onset.

This clonotype appeared many times. Antigen specificity is unknown. Ophthalmopathy cases met thresholds of Clinical Activity Score at least 3, NOSPECS grade at least 4 and duration under 3 months. Researchers barred patients who had uncontrolled infection, other autoimmune disease, pregnancy or lactation. Amplification targeted TCR beta CDR3 regions from RNA transcripts. HTBI primers were used for first-round RT-PCR of the TCR CDR3. TCRdb reprocessed the multiplex PCR reads via MiXCR and lists one record per CDR3 protein. Of about half a million distinct CDR3 sequences in the sample, around a quarter were seen once. This CDR3 is built from 15 residues. The germline V and J ends were trimmed by 4 bases and 1 base, with 14 bases remaining between them. Germline CDR1 SGHRS, CDR2 YFSETQ.

The sequencing input was blood. The rearrangement joins TRBV5-1 to TRBJ2-5; either TRBD1 or TRBD2 may supply D (5 bases each). This receptor was obtained from a woman aged 25 to 39 with Graves' ophthalmopathy. CDR3 nucleotides: TGCGCCAGCAGCCGTAGCGCTGGGGGCCAAGAGACCCAGTACTTC. The encoded protein is CASSRSAGGQETQYF.